These 14 T cell receptor beta chains were all obtained from the same sample, sequenced in a study of CD8+ T cells in alopecia areata. Extracted from the samples, RNA was reverse transcribed into cDNA to serve as the sequencing template. Libraries were prepared by immunoSEQ multiplex PCR; TCRdb keeps only in-frame clonotypes and omits some of them. The repertoire includes some 100,000 clones, approximately 60% of them detected once, and 2.8% sits in the top ten. Material: CD4+ T cells sorted from blood. All receptors come from a human donor in good health.

At least ten counts were recorded for this clone. The rearrangement links TRBV15 to TRBJ1-2; D perhaps matches TRBD1 (5 bases). Germline CDR1 is LNHNV and CDR2 is YYDKDF (reference sequence). The CDR3 is made up of 12 amino acids. Trimming shortened V by 5 bases and J by 7 bases, and 11 bases separated the two germline ends. The CDR3 DNA sequence: TGTGCCACCAGCTTCGGGACGAGTGGCTACACCTTC. Its protein is CATSFGTSGYTF.

The chain has TRBV7-8 and TRBJ1-2; D not resolved. Germline lookup yields CDR1 SGHVS and CDR2 FQNEAQ. The germline V and J ends were trimmed by 5 bases and 4 bases, with 11 bases remaining between them. There are 13 residues in the CDR3. CDR3 DNA: TGTGCCAGCAGCCAACCACCTACCTATGGCTACACCTTC. Its translation is CASSQPPTYGYTF.

This clone came up once. The J gene is TRBJ2-1, the V gene TRBV5-1, with unresolved D. Looked up from germline, CDR1 is SGHRS and CDR2 is YFSETQ. This CDR3 contains 15 residues. Trimming took off 0 bases at V and 0 bases at J, with 7 bases between the two ends. The CDR3 DNA reads as TGCGCCAGCAGCTTGGGGTCAGACTCCTACAATGAGCAGTTCTTC. Its translation is CASSLGSDSYNEQFF.

The rearrangement links TRBV4-1 to TRBJ1-2, with D uncertain. CDR1 is MGHRA and CDR2 is YSYEKL in the germline V gene. CDR3 length: 16 amino acids. V lost 0 bases and J lost 1, with 12 bases in between. The CDR3 sequence is CASSQDTQVGNYGYTF. Written as DNA, the CDR3 is TGCGCCAGCAGCCAAGATACCCAGGTCGGTAACTATGGCTACACCTTC.

This chain uses TRBV25-1 with TRBJ2-3; the D gene could be TRBD1 or TRBD2 (5 bases each). The CDR3 totals 14 residues. The germline V gene encodes CDR1 MGHDK and CDR2 SYGVNS. Trimming took 4 bases from V and 8 from J, leaving 16 bases between them. CDR3: CASSGRVFGGTQYF. The CDR3 region has the DNA TGTGCCAGCAGTGGCAGGGTTTTCGGAGGTACGCAGTATTTT. The complete variable domain, with remaining parts taken from reference TRBV25-1 and TRBJ2-3, reads EADIYQTPRYLVIGTGKKITLECSQTMGHDKMYWYQQDPGMELHLIHYSYGVNSTEKGDLSSESTVSRIRTEHFPLTLESARPSHTSQYLCASSGRVFGGTQYFGPGTRLTVL.

This clone was seen once. The V call is TRBV18, the J call TRBJ2-5; D ambiguous. The CDR3 extends over 12 amino acids. Per the germline V gene, CDR1 is KGHSH and CDR2 is LQKENI. V was pared by 2 bases and J by 4 bases, with 5 bases between. This CDR3 reads CASSPVRETQYF. The CDR3 DNA sequence: TGTGCCAGCTCACCAGTAAGAGAGACCCAGTACTTC.

J is TRBJ2-7 and V is TRBV27; no reliable D call. Germline V gene data show CDR1 as MNHEY and CDR2 as SMNVEV (reference sequence). V was trimmed by 5 bases and J by 3 bases, leaving 11 bases between them. This CDR3 has 13 residues. CDR3 bases: TGTGCCAGCAGTAAATACCCTAACTACGAGCAGTACTTC. Its protein product is CASSKYPNYEQYF.

V usage is TRBV9 and J usage is TRBJ2-3; D gene unclear. Trimming left V 4 bases short and J 2 bases short, with 8 bases between. This CDR3 has 13 residues. Germline V gene lookup returns CDR1 SGDLS and CDR2 YYNGEE. This CDR3 is CASSPRPTDTQYF. The DNA of the CDR3 is TGTGCCAGCAGCCCCCGGCCCACAGATACGCAGTATTTT.

There are a few counts of this clone. This chain links TRBV19 with TRBJ2-3; D is undetermined. The CDR3 has 13 amino acids. Per the germline V gene, CDR1 is LNHDA and CDR2 is SQIVND (reference sequence). V lost 8 bases to trimming and J lost 2 bases, with 11 bases between them. The CDR3 loop is CASRTDVTDTQYF. CDR3 sequence (DNA): TGTGCCAGTCGCACAGATGTCACAGATACGCAGTATTTT.

The genes are TRBV6-5 and TRBJ2-3, with 7 bases fitting TRBD2. V dropped 2 bases and J dropped 6; count of bases not matched to a gene: 5. Germline V CDR1 and CDR2: MNHEY, SVGAGI. This CDR3 contains 14 residues. The CDR3 nucleotides read TGTGCCAGCAGTTACCAGAGAGCGGGGGATACGCAGTATTTT. Its protein product is CASSYQRAGDTQYF.

The table lists this clone with a few counts. The rearrangement uses TRBV4-2 and TRBJ1-5, with TRBD1 as a possible D gene (5 bases). The CDR3 contains 15 residues. V dropped 0 bases and J dropped 7 bases, with 13 bases sitting between them. Per the germline V gene, CDR1 is LGHNA and CDR2 is YNFKEQ. CDR3 DNA: TGTGCCAGCAGCCAAGATGGGTCGGGGGGGCAGCCCCAGCATTTT. This codes for CASSQDGSGGQPQHF.

The CDR3 loop reads CSVLALGRGGASTDTQYF. Here the CDR3 DNA reads TGCAGCGTCTTGGCTTTGGGCAGAGGGGGGGCCTCCACAGATACGCAGTATTTT. The gene calls are TRBV29-1 and TRBJ2-3; possible D gene TRBD2, 7 bases. The V gene lost 6 bases and the J gene lost 2 bases, with 27 bases spanning the gap. CDR1 SQVTM and CDR2 ANQGSEA come from the germline V gene. This CDR3 is built from 18 residues.

The V and J genes are TRBV29-1 and TRBJ1-2, with D perhaps matching TRBD1 (6 bases). CDR1 SQVTM and CDR2 ANQGSEA come from the germline V gene. The length of the CDR3 is 12 residues. V lost 1 base to trimming and J lost 9 bases, with 12 bases between them. This chain's CDR3 is CSVEVPGDSYTF. The CDR3 DNA follows: TGCAGCGTTGAAGTCCCAGGGGACAGCTACACCTTC.

The chain combines TRBV5-1 with TRBJ2-4; tentative D call: TRBD1 (6 bases). The ends were cut back, 0 bases at V and 1 base at J, with 8 bases in the middle. The CDR3 sequence is 15 residues long. CDR1 SGHRS and CDR2 YFSETQ come from the germline V gene. CDR3 protein: CASSLGGPAKNIQYF. The CDR3 DNA reads TGCGCCAGCAGCTTGGGGGGGCCGGCCAAAAACATTCAGTACTTC.